Listed here are 22 T cell receptor beta chains from one sample, sequenced in a study of neoadjuvant anti-PD-1 for oral cavity cancer. TCRdb keeps only in-frame clones here, not all; method: immunoSEQ multiplex PCR. This sample carries 60,000 to 75,000 clones, about 86% of them seen once, and the ten largest clones take about 3.4%. The specimen was PBMCs, collected before nivolumab (anti-PD-1) treatment. The receptors stem from a person between 40 and 79 years old with oral cavity squamous cell carcinoma.

The V call is TRBV10-2, the J call TRBJ1-2; TRBD1 agrees at 12 bases. The V and J ends lost 8 bases and 0 bases, in that order; junction bases with no gene match: 19. The CDR3 has 20 amino acids. CDR1 is WSHSY, CDR2 SAAADI, per germline. CDR3 nucleotides: TGCGCCAGCTCCGACCGGGACAGGGGGCGATCGGGGGCAGCTAACTATGGCTACACCTTC. This codes for CASSDRDRGRSGAANYGYTF.

The chain employs TRBV19 and TRBJ2-2; tentative D call: TRBD1 (6 bases). Trimming took off 7 bases at V and 4 bases at J, with 13 bases between the two ends. The CDR3 sequence is 14 residues long. Germline V CDR1 and CDR2: LNHDA, SQIVND (reference sequence). Here the CDR3 reads CASKQGRGTGELFF. For the CDR3, the DNA is TGTGCCAGTAAACAGGGCCGGGGCACCGGGGAGCTGTTTTTT. Based on the CDR3 plus reference TRBV19 and TRBJ2-2, the full variable domain is DGGITQSPKYLFRKEGQNVTLSCEQNLNHDAMYWYRQDPGQGLRLIYYSQIVNDFQKGDIAEGYSVSREKKESFPLTVTSAQKNPTAFYLCASKQGRGTGELFFGEGSRLTVL.

The rearrangement uses TRBV10-1 and TRBJ1-3, with no clear D. The CDR3 loop spans 15 amino acids. In germline, CDR1 is WNHNN, CDR2 SYGVQD (reference sequence). V was cut by 2 bases and J by 0 bases, with 8 bases left in between. The DNA of the CDR3 is TGCGCCAGCAGTGAGGACGCGAGCTCTGGAAACACCATATATTTT. Protein product: CASSEDASSGNTIYF.

The chain recombines TRBV19 with TRBJ1-2, with TRBD1 as a possible D gene (5 bases). CDR1 and CDR2 from the germline V gene are LNHDA and SQIVND (reference sequence). Trimming left V 5 bases short and J 7 bases short, with 23 bases between. The CDR3 sequence is 16 residues long. CDR3 DNA: TGTGCCAGTAGTCCTGATGGAGGGGCGACTTATAGTGGCTACACCTTC. It specifies CASSPDGGATYSGYTF.

The CDR3 DNA reads as TGTGCCACCCTTGGGCGGGGTGAGCAGTTCTTC. Protein product: CATLGRGEQFF. This chain joins TRBV15 and TRBJ2-1; TRBD2 might be the D (6 bases). Germline V gene sequence: CDR1 LNHNV, CDR2 YYDKDF (reference sequence). V shed 8 bases and J shed 9 bases, with 11 bases lying between them. The CDR3 consists of 11 residues. Based on the CDR3 plus reference TRBV15 and TRBJ2-1, the full variable domain is DAMVIQNPRYQVTQFGKPVTLSCSQTLNHNVMYWYQQKSSQAPKLLFHYYDKDFNNEADTPDNFQSRRPNTSFCFLDIRSPGLGDTAMYLCATLGRGEQFFGPGTRLTVL.

The chain uses TRBV5-1 and TRBJ2-7; perhaps TRBD1 as D (7 bases). Germline V gene lookup returns CDR1 SGHRS and CDR2 YFSETQ. The length of the CDR3 is 18 residues. The germline V and J ends were trimmed by 0 bases and 0 bases, with 19 bases remaining between them. The CDR3 nucleotides read TGCGCCAGCAGCTTGGGACAGGGACTTTCCCTAAGCTCCTACGAGCAGTACTTC. Protein sequence: CASSLGQGLSLSSYEQYF.

The chain has TRBV2 and TRBJ1-2, with TRBD1 matching 8 bases. The germline gives CDR1 SNHLY, CDR2 FYNNEI. This CDR3 region has 18 residues. Trimming took 0 bases from V and 1 from J; bases not matched to a gene: 10. In DNA, the CDR3 is TGTGCCAGCAGTGAAGCGCTTACAGGGGGTATTCTTAACTATGGCTACACCTTC. This encodes CASSEALTGGILNYGYTF.

V is TRBV6-6 and J is TRBJ1-6; D gene ambiguous. There are 14 residues in the CDR3. CDR1 and CDR2 from the germline V gene are MNHNY and SVGAGI (reference sequence). V was trimmed by 2 bases and J by 7 bases, leaving 9 bases between them. CDR3 sequence: CASSYPEGNSPLHF. The CDR3 DNA reads TGTGCCAGCAGTTACCCCGAGGGAAATTCACCCCTCCACTTT.

This chain links TRBV7-9 with TRBJ2-7; TRBD1 is a possible D gene (6 bases). Germline loops: CDR1 SEHNR, CDR2 FQNEAQ (reference sequence). Deletions cut 4 bases from V and 6 bases from J, with 10 bases between. The CDR3 is 12 amino acids. The CDR3 sequence: CASSYTGSEQYF. The CDR3 nucleotides read TGTGCCAGCAGCTACACAGGGTCCGAGCAGTACTTC.

The rearrangement joins TRBV15 to TRBJ1-2; 9 bases fit TRBD1. Germline trimming cut 5 bases from V and 4 bases from J; bases unmatched to any gene: 5. The CDR3 spans 14 residues. The germline CDR1 and CDR2 sequences are LNHNV and YYDKDF (reference sequence). The CDR3 spells CATSSRTGAYGYTF. The DNA for the CDR3 is TGTGCCACCAGCTCCCGGACAGGGGCCTATGGCTACACCTTC.

The sample holds a few counts of this clone. The rearrangement joins TRBV18 to TRBJ1-2, with D hard to call. Germline V CDR1 and CDR2: KGHSH, LQKENI. With 2 bases removed from V and 0 bases from J, the gap between germline ends came to 7 bases. The CDR3 length is 14 residues. The CDR3 region is CASSPDRANYGYTF. In DNA, the CDR3 is TGTGCCAGCTCACCAGATCGAGCTAACTATGGCTACACCTTC.

The rearrangement links TRBV11-2 to TRBJ2-4; tentatively, D is TRBD1 (5 bases). Germline CDR1 and CDR2: SGHAT and FQNNGV. Trimming took off 2 bases at V and 6 bases at J, with 14 bases between the two ends. This CDR3 is built from 15 residues. CDR3 sequence (DNA): TGTGCCAGCAGCTTAACGTATCAGGGTGTAAACATTCAGTACTTC. Amino acids: CASSLTYQGVNIQYF.

The count of this clone is one. This chain connects TRBV18 to TRBJ2-3; tentative D call: TRBD1 (6 bases). The V and J ends lost 3 bases and 6 bases respectively, with 13 bases between them. CDR3 size: 14 residues. Germline CDR1 KGHSH, CDR2 LQKENI. The CDR3 region has the DNA TGTGCCAGCTCACCGGCTAATAGGGGGGATACGCAGTATTTT. Translating gives CASSPANRGDTQYF.

The chain is built from TRBV4-1 and TRBJ1-3; D unresolved. Trimming pared 2 bases from V and 0 bases from J, leaving 11 bases between. The length of the CDR3 is 16 residues. Germline CDR1 is MGHRA and CDR2 is YSYEKL. The DNA of the CDR3 is TGCGCCAGCAGCCAAACCCCCGGGAGCTCTGGAAACACCATATATTTT. Translating gives CASSQTPGSSGNTIYF.

This chain links TRBV10-3 with TRBJ1-5; possibly TRBD1 for D (5 bases). The ends were cut back, 2 bases at V and 3 bases at J, with 17 bases in the middle. The CDR3 has 17 amino acids. Germline lookup yields CDR1 ENHRY and CDR2 SYGVKD. The CDR3 reads CAISEGSGLRINQPQHF. In DNA form, the CDR3 reads TGTGCCATCAGTGAGGGATCAGGGTTAAGGATCAATCAGCCCCAGCATTTT.

J is TRBJ1-2 and V is TRBV7-8; D uncertain. The CDR3 is made up of 15 amino acids. The ends were cut back, 8 bases at V and 1 base at J, with 17 bases in the middle. Germline lookup yields CDR1 SGHVS and CDR2 FQNEAQ. The CDR3 loop reads CASSYGEELNYGYTF. CDR3 DNA sequence: TGTGCCAGCTCCTACGGCGAGGAACTTAACTATGGCTACACCTTC.

This chain uses TRBV27 with TRBJ1-2; D ambiguous. Germline V lookup: CDR1 MNHEY, CDR2 SMNVEV (reference sequence). V lost 3 bases to trimming and J lost 1 base, with 9 bases between them. The CDR3 has 14 residues. The DNA of the CDR3 is TGTGCCAGCAGTTTGAGCGGATTTAACTATGGCTACACCTTC. Its translation is CASSLSGFNYGYTF.

This clone was detected once. This sequence joins TRBV5-1 and TRBJ2-7; D gene uncertain. Germline-derived CDR1 and CDR2 are SGHRS and YFSETQ. The CDR3 is 13 amino acids. The V end was cut by 1 base, the J end by 3 bases, with 8 bases between. As DNA, the CDR3 is TGCGCCAGCAGCTTGAACGGCCGCTACGAGCAGTACTTC. Protein: CASSLNGRYEQYF.

The CDR3 DNA reads as TGTGCCAGCAGTGAAGGACCGATTAACTATGGCTACACCTTC. It yields the protein CASSEGPINYGYTF. This chain connects TRBV6-1 to TRBJ1-2, with no clear D. The CDR3 consists of 14 residues. Germline-derived CDR1 and CDR2 are MNHNS and SASEGT. V lost 1 base and J lost 1, with 7 bases in between.

V is TRBV5-1 and J is TRBJ2-1; 16 bases fit TRBD2. After removal of 3 bases from V and 0 bases from J, the junction contained 6 bases not matched to a gene. Germline CDR1 SGHRS, CDR2 YFSETQ. CDR3 size: 19 residues. The CDR3 DNA follows: TGCGCCAGCAGCTCTAAGGGACTAGCGGGAGGGAGCTCCTACAATGAGCAGTTCTTC. Amino acids: CASSSKGLAGGSSYNEQFF.

The chain recombines TRBV10-1 with TRBJ1-1; D gene unclear. Germline V gene sequence: CDR1 WNHNN, CDR2 SYGVQD (reference sequence). Trimming pared 6 bases from V and 0 bases from J, leaving 11 bases between. The length of the CDR3 is 14 residues. CDR3 coding DNA: TGCGCCAGCAGAGAGGATGCTTTGAACACTGAAGCTTTCTTT. Encoded protein: CASREDALNTEAFF.

The V and J genes are TRBV19 and TRBJ1-2; D gene ambiguous. The CDR3 length is 11 residues. Per the germline V gene, CDR1 is LNHDA and CDR2 is SQIVND (reference sequence). DNA for the CDR3: TGTGCGGCTGGCACAGTTTATGGCTACACCTTC. Protein sequence: CAAGTVYGYTF.